These 7 T cell receptor beta chains originate from one sample sequenced in a study of CD8+ T cells in alopecia areata (dated by TCRdb to the late 2010s). The library was made by the immunoSEQ multiplex PCR assay. RNA was extracted from all samples and reverse transcribed into cDNA as template for TCR sequencing. Drawn from immuneACCESS, this table holds only the in-frame rearrangements with V and J called that TCRdb kept. Clones are partly lost; checked studies trace under half to an unresolved V gene and leave the rest unexplained. Here the sample has 100,000 to 120,000 clones; under 60% occur a single time. The ten largest clones capture around 23% of the sample. Sequenced input: NKG2D-low CD8+ T cells sorted from blood. The cell subset or site tag for this specimen amounts to: sorted CD8+ NKG2D-low blood T cells. Receptor source: a human donor with alopecia areata.

This rearrangement joins TRBV7-3 to TRBJ1-1, with D perhaps matching TRBD1 (6 bases). Per the germline V gene, CDR1 is SGHTA and CDR2 is FQGTGA. This CDR3 contains 18 residues. Between the trimmed V and J ends, which lost 4 bases and 0 bases, there was a span of 21 bases. The CDR3 reads CASSSAGGGRPMNTEAFF. The CDR3 nucleotides read TGTGCCAGCAGCTCCGCCGGGGGGGGGCGGCCCATGAACACTGAAGCTTTCTTT.

The chain uses TRBV28 and TRBJ1-1, with D perhaps TRBD1 (5 bases). CDR1 and CDR2 (germline): MDHEN, SYDVKM. The CDR3 spans 16 residues. V lost 2 bases and J 1 base, leaving 14 bases between the germline ends. The CDR3 spells CASSLLPTTGNTEAFF. The CDR3 nucleotides read TGTGCCAGCAGTTTACTTCCCACCACAGGGAACACTGAAGCTTTCTTT.

The rearrangement links TRBV5-4 to TRBJ2-1; D unclear. This CDR3 is built from 15 residues. Trimming cost V 4 bases and J 0 bases, with 11 bases left between them. Germline loops: CDR1 SGHNT, CDR2 YYREEE (reference sequence). The DNA of the CDR3 is TGTGCCAGCAGCCAAGTGGGGTTCTCCTACAATGAGCAGTTCTTC. It is translated as CASSQVGFSYNEQFF.

The J gene is TRBJ2-1, the V gene TRBV5-6; 7 bases agree with TRBD2. V was clipped by 2 bases and J by 0 bases; unmatched bases: 5. The CDR3 length is 16 residues. From germline, CDR1 is SGHDT and CDR2 YYEEEE. The CDR3 here is CASSFLGGSSYNEQFF. DNA of the CDR3: TGTGCCAGCAGCTTCCTGGGCGGGAGCTCCTACAATGAGCAGTTCTTC.

V and J are TRBV11-2 and TRBJ2-5; unclear D gene. This CDR3 spans 11 amino acids. V was clipped by 10 bases and J by 3 bases, with 9 bases between them. The germline V gene encodes CDR1 SGHAT and CDR2 FQNNGV. This chain's CDR3 is CAIGVEETQYF. As DNA, the CDR3 is TGTGCCATTGGAGTTGAAGAGACCCAGTACTTC.

The chain recombines TRBV28 with TRBJ2-5; weak D call: TRBD1 (6 bases). The ends were cut back, 3 bases at V and 3 bases at J, with 14 bases in the middle. The germline gives CDR1 MDHEN, CDR2 SYDVKM. The CDR3 spans 15 residues. In DNA form, the CDR3 reads TGTGCCAGCAGTTTCCCAGGGGCTCACGAAGAGACCCAGTACTTC. Amino acid sequence: CASSFPGAHEETQYF.

A note on this clone: Other DNA sequences from this sample encode an identical CDR3 as well. This chain connects TRBV4-1 to TRBJ1-5; 7 bases match TRBD1. V lost 1 base and J lost 2; bases outside the gene matches: 2. This CDR3 comprises 15 residues. Germline V gives CDR1 MGHRA, CDR2 YSYEKL. CDR3 nucleotide sequence: TGCGCCAGCAGCCAAGTTACAGGGGGCAATCAGCCCCAGCATTTT. Its translation is CASSQVTGGNQPQHF.